This T cell receptor beta chain was sequenced for a study of blood T cell repertoires in COVID-19 (dated by TCRdb to 2020 to 2021). Some background on the complete study: Collaborator samples came from the United States, Italy and Spain and covered acute and convalescent phases of COVID-19. The material from the prospective study consisted of cDNA or gDNA derived from T cells, B-cell-depleted T cells, or PBMCs. The dataset comprised deeply sampled blood TCRbeta repertoires from subjects exposed to, actively infected with, or recovered from COVID-19. The repertoires were made available in a free public database intended to serve as a resource for research on the immune response to SARS-CoV-2. Samples were obtained from the ongoing ImmuneRACE study (first 160 participants) and from 950 to 1,500 subjects provided by 6 global collaborators. A de-identified subject ID, COVID-19 status, age in years and sex were almost always included in the sample metadata. HLA class I and class II types, where available, came from metadata supplied by the sample provider rather than from assay-based typing.

Overall study outcomes, separate from this receptor: How much clinical and demographic metadata was included differed by source and by participant, and the metadata was provided uncurated.

Turning to this clone: The target of this receptor is not known. Nothing much larger sits one base from this clone, and base qualities are not available.

The CDR3 covers 14 residues, taking in both the cysteine and the phenylalanine. The read is trimmed to its CDR3 DNA, 42 bases read in frame from base 1. V loses 6 bases at its end and J loses 9 bases; junction bases beyond the gene matches: 5. CDR1 and CDR2 were assigned from the germline V gene as MNHEY and SVGAGI. In the prospective study, participants were about 18 to 95 years old, resided in about two dozen geographic areas of the United States, and were enrolled through a virtual design. In the prospective study, cohorts were assigned on the basis of participant-reported clinical history obtained from a screening survey and a study questionnaire. Recovered participants in ImmuneRACE Cohort 3 were defined by two consecutive negative NP/OP PCR tests, clearance by a healthcare professional, or resolution of symptoms. Mobile phlebotomists in the prospective study collected whole blood, serum and a nasopharyngeal or oropharyngeal swab from every participant. Additional blood draws and questionnaires over an approximately two-month period could optionally be provided by prospective study participants. Before DNA extraction, blood samples from the prospective study were shipped at room temperature or frozen.

TCRbeta CDR3 regions were amplified from genomic DNA by means of the immunoSEQ Assay, a bias-controlled multiplex PCR. The authors' pipeline ran thus. Within the assay, amplification of reference gene primers was used to estimate how many nucleated cells each sample contained. To quantify the absolute abundance of each unique TCRbeta CDR3 rearrangement, sequence reads were collapsed and filtered. Productive Simpson clonality was computed per sample as the square root of Simpson's diversity index over productive rearrangements. TCRdb limited this immuneACCESS table to in-frame rearrangements with V and J called. A share of clones is missing; checked studies link under half to unresolved V genes, and the rest is unexplained. That table gives V, J and clone size, and the DNA gave D and trimming. The sample table shows about 320,000 clones, and approximately 88% are seen once. The ten largest clones represent 4% to 6% of the sample.

The sequencing sample was made of PBMCs or T cells enriched from blood (not recorded which). Recombination linked TRBV6-5 to TRBJ1-6, with 10 bases aligning to TRBD1. The TCR comes from a man aged 60-69 years who had recovered from COVID-19. The nucleotides read TGTGCCAGCAGCGTCCGGGACAGGGGTTCACCCCTCCACTTT. Translated, this gives CASSVRDRGSPLHF.